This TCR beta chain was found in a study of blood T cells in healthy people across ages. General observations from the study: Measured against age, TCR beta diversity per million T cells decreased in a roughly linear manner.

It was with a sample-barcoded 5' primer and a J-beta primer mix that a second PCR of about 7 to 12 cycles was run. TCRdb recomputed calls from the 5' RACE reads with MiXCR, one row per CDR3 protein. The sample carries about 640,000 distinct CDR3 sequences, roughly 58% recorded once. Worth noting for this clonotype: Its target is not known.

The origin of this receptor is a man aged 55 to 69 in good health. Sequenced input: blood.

The CDR3 spells CASSPSGTGHYGYTF. In DNA form, the CDR3 reads TGTGCCAGCAGCCCTTCCGGGACAGGGCACTATGGCTACACCTTC. V is TRBV3-1 and J is TRBJ1-2, with TRBD1 matching over 9 bases. This CDR3 is built from 15 residues. Germline CDR1 LGHDT, CDR2 YNNKEL (reference sequence). Unmatched junction bases numbered 6, after V lost 4 bases and J lost 3 bases.